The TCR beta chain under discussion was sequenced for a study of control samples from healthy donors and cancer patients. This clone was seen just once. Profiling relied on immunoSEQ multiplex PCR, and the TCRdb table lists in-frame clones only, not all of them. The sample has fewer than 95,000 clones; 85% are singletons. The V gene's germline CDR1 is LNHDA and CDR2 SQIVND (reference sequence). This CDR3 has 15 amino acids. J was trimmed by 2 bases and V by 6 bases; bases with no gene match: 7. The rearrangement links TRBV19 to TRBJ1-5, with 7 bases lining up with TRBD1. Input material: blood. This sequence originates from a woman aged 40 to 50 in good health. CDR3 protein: CASSPDREGNQPQHF. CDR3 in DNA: TGTGCCAGTAGCCCAGACAGGGAGGGCAATCAGCCCCAGCATTTT.